Here is one T cell receptor beta chain with its context. This may come from a read error, since a much larger clone is one base off. Building of the TCR beta libraries involved iRepertoire HTBI primers and Arm-PCR of CDR3 regions. TCRdb processed the multiplex PCR reads anew with MiXCR; each CDR3 protein has one entry. The repertoire includes about 540,000 distinct CDR3 sequences, approximately 13% of them detected once, and roughly 10% sits in the top ten. Time point denoted: newly diagnosed GD, antithyroid drugs for less than 3 months. The TCR library was made from RNA that had been extracted from PBMCs in TRIzol. This CDR3 has 16 amino acids. V shed 6 bases and J shed 5 bases, with 17 bases lying between them. This sample was included in a study of regulatory T cells in long-lasting Graves disease. Looking at the study overall: Graves' patients, newly diagnosed, had taken antithyroid drugs under 3 months.

This same sample was also part of a study on T cells in Graves' hyperthyroidism and ophthalmopathy.

The gene calls are TRBV12-3 or TRBV12-4 and TRBJ2-6; no clear D gene. This sequence originates from a man aged 25 to 40 with Graves disease. The source was peripheral blood mononuclear cells (PBMCs), collected at new diagnosis, from a patient treated with antithyroid drugs. The CDR3 here is CASSRSSIIWANVLTF. CDR3 nucleotide sequence: TGTGCCAGCAGCCGGTCGTCGATAATCTGGGCCAACGTCCTGACTTTC.